This TCR beta chain emerged from a study of blood T cells in healthy people across ages. Whole-study findings and limits: Age advanced and TCR beta diversity per million T cells fell, roughly linearly. Bulk PBMC profiling left naive and antigen-experienced comparisons inconclusive.

Combining a sample-barcoded 5' primer with a J-beta primer mix, a second PCR ran for 7 to 11 cycles. TCRdb fed the 5' RACE reads into MiXCR, producing one record per CDR3 protein. In the table there are about 1.8 million distinct CDR3 sequences, just under 50% of which are singletons. Worth noting for this clonotype: As yet, its antigen is unknown.

The CDR3 spans 17 residues. Germline values: CDR1 MNHEY, CDR2 SMNVEV (reference sequence). This receptor was taken from a woman in her thirties or forties in good health. The sequenced material came from blood. V usage is TRBV27 and J usage is TRBJ2-1, with a weak D call TRBD2 (6 bases). The J call may be faulty, since TRBJ2-7 better matches the DNA end. CDR3 region: CASSLENRDFSYNEQYF. The CDR3 DNA sequence: TGTGCCAGCAGTTTGGAGAACCGGGACTTCTCCTACAATGAGCAGTACTTC.